This entry describes one TCR beta chain. Its antigen specificity is not known. No much larger clone exists at a distance of one base, and base qualities are not known. This sample is part of a study of shared clonotypes between healthy human individuals (dated by TCRdb to 2020 to 2021). Describing the broader study: A couple of women and a few men aged 18 to 49 years were included in the cohort. Blood TCR repertoires of a handful of healthy adults were deeply sequenced to estimate repertoire size and the extent of clonotype sharing between individuals. To increase sequencing depth and limit assay-specific biases, TCR repertoire library preparation and sequencing were carried out by different laboratories using diverse techniques. Each donor's leukapheresis produced roughly between about 0.8 and 10 billion PBMCs.

Summary of the overall study and its limitations: The genetic and exposure-history diversity represented was limited by the small number of donors. Pairwise subsampling led to the expectation that sequencing depth would affect the degree of clonotype sharing among donors. Sampling was restricted to blood, and TCR repertoires in tissue are likely to differ from TCR repertoires in blood.

The CDR3 starts with the cysteine, ends with the phenylalanine, and has 15 residues. Of the read, only the CDR3 DNA is kept; its 45 bases are in frame from base 1. V lost 1 base and J lost 3 bases; the stretch between them is 12 bases long. The CDR1 and CDR2 encoded by the germline V gene (reference sequence) are LNHNV and YYDKDF. Using the deep immunoSEQ assay, multiplex PCR amplified TCR CDR3 regions from genomic DNA. Extracted genomic DNA from each cell subset was spread evenly across all wells of several immunoSEQ 96-well plates, with each plate serving as a replicate. For unsorted PBMC, each replicate PCR was loaded with 300 ng genomic DNA, equivalent to 25,000 to 35,000 T cell genomes. Genomic DNA from unsorted PBMC was sequenced over ten immunoSEQ deep assay plates. Purified libraries were measured with a Qubit 3.0 fluorometer, size-checked on a Bioanalyzer 2100, and measured again with the KAPA Library Quantification kit. A separate single-read 150-cycle Illumina NextSeq 550 flow cell was used to sequence each immunoSEQ 96-well plate. Per the original workflow: Because only junctional sequences without quality scores were contained in the immunoSEQ output, filtering matching that applied to full-length reads could not be performed. To assign V/J genes and CDR3, sequences were annotated against IMGT germline references using PyIR, a Python wrapper for IgBLAST v1.9. Reads with weak V/J assignments (E-value above 1e-6), missing CDR3, stop codons, out-of-frame junctions, or ambiguous translated residues were removed. V3J clonotypes were defined as sequences sharing the same inferred V gene, J gene, and CDR3 amino acid sequence. Percentage overlap between repertoires was calculated by dividing the number of shared unique clonotypes by the size of the smaller repertoire. Repertoire richness was assessed with RTK rarefaction, the Chao1 estimator, and Recon v2.1 estimates of unobserved clonotypes. Held by TCRdb, this immuneACCESS table contains in-frame sequences only and omits some clones. Under half of the omission traces to an unresolved V gene where checked; the cause of the rest is unknown. That table supplies the V and J calls and clone size; D and trimming were determined from the DNA. Within this sample are more than 450,000 clones, with approximately 85% of them counted one time only. The ten top clones hold under 15% of the sample.

The donors were healthy, HIV-negative adults who had no recently reported acute infections or vaccinations. Every donor was a Caucasian adult living in Nashville, Tennessee, USA. For unsorted samples, tens of millions of PBMCs were counted and genomic DNA was extracted with the QIAamp DNA Blood Mini kit. Blood was collected by leukapheresis, and PBMCs were isolated by Ficoll-Histopaque density gradient centrifugation and then cryopreserved in liquid nitrogen vapor phase. This receptor was obtained from a woman between 35 and 50 years old in good health. Some clones in this sample may be carry-over from other donors' samples. The rearrangement combines TRBV15 with TRBJ2-5; the D assignment is uncertain and may be TRBD1 or TRBD2, with 5 bases supporting each. Sequences were obtained from PBMCs. The DNA sequence is as follows: TGTGCCACCAGCAGAGCGACCGGGGCCGAAGAGACCCAGTACTTC. It is translated as CATSRATGAEETQYF.